This T cell receptor beta chain originates from a study of identical twins. Germline loops: CDR1 MGHRA, CDR2 YSYEKL. J lost 7 bases, V lost 3 bases, and 16 bases had no gene match. This CDR3 spans 17 amino acids. TCRdb re-called the 5' RACE reads with MiXCR, one entry per CDR3 protein. This repertoire shows 450,000 or so distinct CDR3 sequences, 14% found once; its top ten account for about 0.52%. With no exceptions, donors were healthy Caucasians. These data were also filed under a second study, of yellow fever vaccine responses in identical twins.

The J gene is TRBJ2-5, the V gene TRBV4-1, with 8 bases matching TRBD1. The source is a woman aged 18-30 years in good health. Sequencing input: CD4+ T cells sorted from blood. The CDR3 region has the DNA TGCGCCAGCAGCCAGGCTAAGCAGACAGGGGTCAAGGCGACCCAGTACTTC. This gives the protein CASSQAKQTGVKATQYF.